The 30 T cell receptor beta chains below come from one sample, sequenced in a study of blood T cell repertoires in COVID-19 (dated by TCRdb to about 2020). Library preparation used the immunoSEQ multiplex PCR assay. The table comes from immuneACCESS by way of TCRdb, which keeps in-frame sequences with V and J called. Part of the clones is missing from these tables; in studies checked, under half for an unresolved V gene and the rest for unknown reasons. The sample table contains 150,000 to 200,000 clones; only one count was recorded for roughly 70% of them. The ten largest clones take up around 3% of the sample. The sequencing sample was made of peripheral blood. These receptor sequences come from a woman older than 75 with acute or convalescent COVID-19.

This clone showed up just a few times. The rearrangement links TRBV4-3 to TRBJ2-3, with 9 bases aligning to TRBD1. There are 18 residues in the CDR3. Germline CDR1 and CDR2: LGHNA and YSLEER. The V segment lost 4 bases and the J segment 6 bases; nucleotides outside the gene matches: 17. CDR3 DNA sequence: TGCGCCAGCAGCCGCCTACCTCAGGGACAGGGTACGGAGGATACGCAGTATTTT. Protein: CASSRLPQGQGTEDTQYF.

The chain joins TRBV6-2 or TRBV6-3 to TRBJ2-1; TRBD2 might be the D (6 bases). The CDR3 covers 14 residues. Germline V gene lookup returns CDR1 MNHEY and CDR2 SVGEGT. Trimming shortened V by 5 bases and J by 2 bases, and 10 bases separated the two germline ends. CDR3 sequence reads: CASSERTTYNEQFF. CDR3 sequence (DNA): TGTGCCAGCAGTGAGAGGACTACCTACAATGAGCAGTTCTTC.

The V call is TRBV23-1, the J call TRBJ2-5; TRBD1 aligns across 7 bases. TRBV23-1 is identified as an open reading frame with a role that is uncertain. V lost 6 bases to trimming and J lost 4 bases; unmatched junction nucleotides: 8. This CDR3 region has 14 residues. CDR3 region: CASRNYRGRETQYF. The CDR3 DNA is TGCGCCAGCAGGAATTACAGGGGCCGAGAGACCCAGTACTTC.

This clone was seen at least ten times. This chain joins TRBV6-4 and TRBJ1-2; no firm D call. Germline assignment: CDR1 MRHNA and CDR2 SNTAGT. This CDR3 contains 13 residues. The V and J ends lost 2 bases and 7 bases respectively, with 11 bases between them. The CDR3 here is CASSDLTGSGYTF. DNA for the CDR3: TGTGCCAGCAGTGACCTTACGGGGAGTGGCTACACCTTC.

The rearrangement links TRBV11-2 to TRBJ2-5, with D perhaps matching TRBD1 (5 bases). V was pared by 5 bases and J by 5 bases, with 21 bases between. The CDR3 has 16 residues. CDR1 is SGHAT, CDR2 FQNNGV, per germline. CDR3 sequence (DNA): TGTGCCAGCAGCCGGGCGACTGGACGGGCAGGGGAGACCCAGTACTTC. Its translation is CASSRATGRAGETQYF.

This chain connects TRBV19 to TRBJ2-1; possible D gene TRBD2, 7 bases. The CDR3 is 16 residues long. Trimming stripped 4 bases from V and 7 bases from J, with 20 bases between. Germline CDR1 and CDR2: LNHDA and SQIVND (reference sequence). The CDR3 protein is CASSTPSGGGTNEQFF. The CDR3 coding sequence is TGTGCCAGTAGTACGCCTAGCGGAGGGGGGACGAATGAGCAGTTCTTC.

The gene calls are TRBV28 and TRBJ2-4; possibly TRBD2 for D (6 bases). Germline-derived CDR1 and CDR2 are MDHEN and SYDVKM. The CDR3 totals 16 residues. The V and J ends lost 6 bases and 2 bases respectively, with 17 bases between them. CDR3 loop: CASSSPGTWTKNIQYF. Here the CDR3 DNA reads TGTGCCAGCAGCTCACCGGGGACTTGGACCAAAAACATTCAGTACTTC.

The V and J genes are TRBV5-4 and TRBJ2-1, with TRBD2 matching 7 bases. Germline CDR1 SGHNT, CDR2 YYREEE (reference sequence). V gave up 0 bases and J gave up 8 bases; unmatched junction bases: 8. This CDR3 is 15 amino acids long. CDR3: CASSLGGAGVYEQFF. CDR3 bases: TGTGCCAGCAGCTTGGGTGGGGCGGGAGTATATGAGCAGTTCTTC.

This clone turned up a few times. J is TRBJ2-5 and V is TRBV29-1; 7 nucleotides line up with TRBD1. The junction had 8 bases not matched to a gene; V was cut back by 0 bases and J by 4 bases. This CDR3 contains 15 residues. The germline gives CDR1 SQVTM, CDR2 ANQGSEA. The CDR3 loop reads CSVEDPRGRRETQYF. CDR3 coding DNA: TGCAGCGTTGAAGATCCTAGGGGGCGTAGAGAGACCCAGTACTTC.

The CDR3 loop is CASRRTVSSTDTQYF. Written as DNA, the CDR3 is TGTGCCAGCAGGCGGACAGTTTCTAGCACAGATACGCAGTATTTT. The V gene is TRBV6-5, the J gene TRBJ2-3, with D maybe TRBD1 (6 bases). CDR1 and CDR2 (germline): MNHEY, SVGAGI. V lost 6 bases and J lost 0, with 13 bases in between. The CDR3 extends over 15 amino acids.

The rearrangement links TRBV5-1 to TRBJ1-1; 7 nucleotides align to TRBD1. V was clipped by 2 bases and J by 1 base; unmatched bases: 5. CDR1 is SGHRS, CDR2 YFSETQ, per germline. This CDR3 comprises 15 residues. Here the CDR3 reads CASSLRTGGNTEAFF. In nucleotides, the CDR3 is TGCGCCAGCAGCTTACGGACAGGCGGGAACACTGAAGCTTTCTTT.

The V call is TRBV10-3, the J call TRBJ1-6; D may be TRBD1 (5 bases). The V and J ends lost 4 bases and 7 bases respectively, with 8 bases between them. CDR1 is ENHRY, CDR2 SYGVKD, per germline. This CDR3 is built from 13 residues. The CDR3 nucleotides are TGTGCCATCAGTGCCAGGGTCAATTCACCCCTCCACTTT. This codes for CAISARVNSPLHF.

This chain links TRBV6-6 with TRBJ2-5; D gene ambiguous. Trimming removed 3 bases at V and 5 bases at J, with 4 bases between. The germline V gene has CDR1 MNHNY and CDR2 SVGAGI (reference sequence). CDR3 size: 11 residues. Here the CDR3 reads CASSYSETQYF. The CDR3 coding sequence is TGTGCCAGCAGTTATTCTGAGACCCAGTACTTC.

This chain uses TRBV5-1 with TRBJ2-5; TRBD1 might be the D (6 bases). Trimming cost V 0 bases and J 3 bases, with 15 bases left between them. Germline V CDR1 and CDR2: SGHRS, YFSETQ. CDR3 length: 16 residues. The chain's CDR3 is CASSLGFSGVEETQYF. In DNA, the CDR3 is TGCGCCAGCAGCTTGGGTTTTTCAGGGGTTGAAGAGACCCAGTACTTC.

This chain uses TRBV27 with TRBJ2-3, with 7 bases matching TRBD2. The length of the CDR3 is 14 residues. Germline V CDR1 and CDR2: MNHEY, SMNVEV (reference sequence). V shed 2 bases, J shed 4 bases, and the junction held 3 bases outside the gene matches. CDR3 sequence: CASSLLAAPDTQYF. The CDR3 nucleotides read TGTGCCAGCAGTTTACTAGCGGCTCCAGATACGCAGTATTTT.

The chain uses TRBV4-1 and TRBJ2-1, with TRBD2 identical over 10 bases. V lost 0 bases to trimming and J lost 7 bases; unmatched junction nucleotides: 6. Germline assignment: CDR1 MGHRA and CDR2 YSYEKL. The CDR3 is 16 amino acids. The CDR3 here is CASSQETLAGVNEQFF. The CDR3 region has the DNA TGCGCCAGCAGCCAAGAGACCCTAGCGGGAGTTAATGAGCAGTTCTTC.

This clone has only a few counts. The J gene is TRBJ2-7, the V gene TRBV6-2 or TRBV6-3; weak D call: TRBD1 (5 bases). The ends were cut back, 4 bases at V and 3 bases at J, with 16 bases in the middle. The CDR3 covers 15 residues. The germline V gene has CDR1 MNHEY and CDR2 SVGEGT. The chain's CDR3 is CASSLYGAAGYEQYF. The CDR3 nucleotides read TGTGCCAGCAGTTTATATGGGGCGGCCGGCTACGAGCAGTACTTC.

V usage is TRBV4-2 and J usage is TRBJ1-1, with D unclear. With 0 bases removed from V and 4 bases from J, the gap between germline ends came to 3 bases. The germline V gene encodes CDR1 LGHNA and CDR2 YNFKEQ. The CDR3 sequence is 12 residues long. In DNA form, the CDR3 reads TGTGCCAGCAGCCAAGATCGCACTGAAGCTTTCTTT. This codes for CASSQDRTEAFF.

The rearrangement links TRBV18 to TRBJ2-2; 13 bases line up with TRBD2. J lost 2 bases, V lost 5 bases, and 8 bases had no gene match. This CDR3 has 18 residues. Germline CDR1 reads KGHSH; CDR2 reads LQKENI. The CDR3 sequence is CASSSRLAGGQNTGELFF. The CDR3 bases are TGTGCCAGCTCATCGAGACTAGCGGGAGGACAAAACACCGGGGAGCTGTTTTTT.

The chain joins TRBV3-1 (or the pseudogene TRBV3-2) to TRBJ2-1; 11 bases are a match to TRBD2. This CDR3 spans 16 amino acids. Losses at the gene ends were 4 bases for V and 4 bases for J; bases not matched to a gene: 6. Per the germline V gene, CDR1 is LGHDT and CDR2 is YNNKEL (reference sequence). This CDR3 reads CASSPLAGAVYNEQFF. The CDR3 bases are TGTGCCAGCAGCCCACTAGCGGGGGCCGTTTACAATGAGCAGTTCTTC.

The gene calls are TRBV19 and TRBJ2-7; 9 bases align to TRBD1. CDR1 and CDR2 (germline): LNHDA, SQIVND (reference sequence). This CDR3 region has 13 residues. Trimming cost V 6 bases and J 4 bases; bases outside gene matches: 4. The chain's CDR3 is CASRLDRGYEQYF. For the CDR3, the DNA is TGTGCCAGTAGACTGGACAGGGGTTACGAGCAGTACTTC.

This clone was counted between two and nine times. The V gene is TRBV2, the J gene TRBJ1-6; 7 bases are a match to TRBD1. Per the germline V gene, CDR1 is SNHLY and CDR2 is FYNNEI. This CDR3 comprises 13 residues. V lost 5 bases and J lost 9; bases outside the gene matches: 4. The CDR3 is CASSQQGSSPLHF. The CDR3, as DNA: TGTGCCAGCAGTCAACAGGGGAGTTCACCCCTCCACTTT.

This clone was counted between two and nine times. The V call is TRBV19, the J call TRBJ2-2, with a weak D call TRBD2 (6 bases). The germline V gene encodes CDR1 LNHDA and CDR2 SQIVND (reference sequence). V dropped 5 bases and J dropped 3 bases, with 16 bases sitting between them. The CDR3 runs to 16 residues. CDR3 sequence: CASSPPGGAYTGELFF. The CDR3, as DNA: TGTGCCAGTAGTCCGCCCGGAGGGGCTTACACCGGGGAGCTGTTTTTT.

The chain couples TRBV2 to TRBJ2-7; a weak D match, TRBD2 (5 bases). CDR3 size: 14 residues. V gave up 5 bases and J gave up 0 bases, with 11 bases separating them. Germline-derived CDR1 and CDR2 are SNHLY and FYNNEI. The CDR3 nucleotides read TGTGCCAGCAGTCGAGAGGGTAGCTCCTACGAGCAGTACTTC. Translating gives CASSREGSSYEQYF.

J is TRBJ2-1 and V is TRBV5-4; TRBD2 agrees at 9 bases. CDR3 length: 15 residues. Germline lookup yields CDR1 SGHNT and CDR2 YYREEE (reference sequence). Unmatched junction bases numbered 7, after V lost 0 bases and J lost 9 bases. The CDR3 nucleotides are TGTGCCAGCAGCTTGGCGATAGCGGGAGAGTCTGAGCAGTTCTTC. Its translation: CASSLAIAGESEQFF.

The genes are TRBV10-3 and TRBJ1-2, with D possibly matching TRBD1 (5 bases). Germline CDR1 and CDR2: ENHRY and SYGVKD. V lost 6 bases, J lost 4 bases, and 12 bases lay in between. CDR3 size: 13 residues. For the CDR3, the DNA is TGTGCCATCAGGGGCAGGGAAATCTATGGCTACACCTTC. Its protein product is CAIRGREIYGYTF.

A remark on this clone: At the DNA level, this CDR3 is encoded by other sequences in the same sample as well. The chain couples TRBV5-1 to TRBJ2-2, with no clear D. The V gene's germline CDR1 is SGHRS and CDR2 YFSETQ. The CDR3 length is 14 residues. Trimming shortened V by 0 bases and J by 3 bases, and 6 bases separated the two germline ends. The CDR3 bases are TGCGCCAGCAGCTTGGGACAAGACACCGGGGAGCTGTTTTTT. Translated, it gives CASSLGQDTGELFF.

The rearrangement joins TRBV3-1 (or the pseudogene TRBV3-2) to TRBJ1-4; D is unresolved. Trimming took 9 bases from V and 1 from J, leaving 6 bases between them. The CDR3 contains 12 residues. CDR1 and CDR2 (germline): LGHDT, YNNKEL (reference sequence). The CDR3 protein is CASAETNEKLFF. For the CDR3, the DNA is TGTGCCAGTGCGGAAACTAATGAAAAACTGTTTTTT.

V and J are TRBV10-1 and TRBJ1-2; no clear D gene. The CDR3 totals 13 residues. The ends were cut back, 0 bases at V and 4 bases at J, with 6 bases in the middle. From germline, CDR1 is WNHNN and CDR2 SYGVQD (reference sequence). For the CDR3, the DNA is TGCGCCAGCAGTGAGTCGAACGGCTATGGCTACACCTTC. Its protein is CASSESNGYGYTF.

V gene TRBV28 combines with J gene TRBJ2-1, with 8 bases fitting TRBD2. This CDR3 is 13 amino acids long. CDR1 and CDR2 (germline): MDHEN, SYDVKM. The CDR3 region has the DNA TGTGCGTCGGGAGGGCCGGTTTACAATGAGCAGTTCTTC. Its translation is CASGGPVYNEQFF.